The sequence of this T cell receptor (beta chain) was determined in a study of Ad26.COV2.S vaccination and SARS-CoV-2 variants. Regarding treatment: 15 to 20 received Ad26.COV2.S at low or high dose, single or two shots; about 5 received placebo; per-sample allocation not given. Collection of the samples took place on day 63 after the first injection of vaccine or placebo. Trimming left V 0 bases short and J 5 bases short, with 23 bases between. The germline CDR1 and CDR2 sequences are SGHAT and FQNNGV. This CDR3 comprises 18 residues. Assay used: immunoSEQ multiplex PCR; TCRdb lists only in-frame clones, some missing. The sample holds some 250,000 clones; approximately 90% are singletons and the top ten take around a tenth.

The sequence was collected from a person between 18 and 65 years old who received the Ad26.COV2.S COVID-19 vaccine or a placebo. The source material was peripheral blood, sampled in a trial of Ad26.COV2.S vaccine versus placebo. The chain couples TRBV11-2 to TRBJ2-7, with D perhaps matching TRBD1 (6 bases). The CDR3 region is CASSLEGSQGYWRDEQYF. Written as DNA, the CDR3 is TGTGCCAGCAGCTTAGAGGGGAGCCAGGGGTACTGGCGTGACGAGCAGTACTTC. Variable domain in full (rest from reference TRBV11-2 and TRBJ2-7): EAGVAQSPRYKIIEKRQSVAFWCNPISGHATLYWYQQILGQGPKLLIQFQNNGVVDDSQLPKDRFSAERLKGVDSTLKIQPAKLEDSAVYLCASSLEGSQGYWRDEQYFGPGTRLTVT.